This is a list of T cell receptor beta chains from one sample in a study of cytomegalovirus exposure and HLA in healthy donors. The assay was immunoSEQ multiplex PCR, and TCRdb's table has in-frame clones only and misses some. Listed are roughly 77,000 clones; under 4% falls within the top ten. Sequencing was done on a sample of PBMCs. These receptors all come from a female donor in good health and CMV-seropositive. CDR3s leave out the opening cysteine and the closing phenylalanine or tryptophan.

>TRBV29-1|TRBJ2-3
SVGVQGPDTQY
>TRBV11-3|TRBJ1-1
ASSPQGMNTEAF
>TRBV11-2|TRBJ1-3
ASSYNSGRNTIY
>TRBV28|TRBJ1-2
ASSGQGRYGYT
>TRBV18|TRBJ2-7
ASSPNGLPSYEQY
>TRBV18|TRBJ1-5
ASSLDRGINQPQH
>TRBV18|TRBJ2-1
ASSPPMRGWYNEQF
>TRBV6-6|TRBJ2-7
ASSYLTTGSGYEQY
>TRBV4-2|TRBJ2-7
ASSQDQEAAYEQY
>TRBV5-1|TRBJ1-1
ASSFRWRDTEAF
>TRBV5-6|TRBJ2-5
ASRTGGRETQY
>TRBV19|TRBJ2-5
ASSPLAGGEETQY
>TRBV6-5|TRBJ2-1
ASSASAGYNEQF
>TRBV6-5|TRBJ2-3
ASSYSTVTDTQY
>TRBV7-3|TRBJ2-3
ASSPGTSGTTDTQY
>TRBV18|TRBJ1-1
ASSRTGNTEAF
>TRBV19|TRBJ2-1
ASSTRQGSDEQF
>TRBV7-2|TRBJ1-2
ASSPTPVAGYT
>TRBV4-1|TRBJ1-4
ASSQPLGDEKLF
>TRBV29-1|TRBJ2-3
SVEGAGKVDTQY
>TRBV28|TRBJ1-2
ASSSFGGTAYELANYGYT
>TRBV19|TRBJ1-5
ASRERPGETQPQH
>TRBV6-5|TRBJ2-3
ASSYDLAGGTDTQY
>TRBV5-1|TRBJ2-5
ASSLATGGRETQY
>TRBV5-1|TRBJ2-2
ASSFETGLNTGELF
>TRBV6-1|TRBJ1-4
ASTDQATNEKLF
>TRBV7-9|TRBJ2-2
ASSPWRGRGTGELF
>TRBV5-1|TRBJ2-7
ASSSRGRHSYEQY
>TRBV19|TRBJ2-7
ASSRGGGTYEQY
>TRBV6-6|TRBJ2-5
ASRTTSGGSKENQY
>TRBV29-1|TRBJ2-3
SVAVGQGSTDTQY
>TRBV9|TRBJ2-6
ASSPRGLAGASGANVLT
>TRBV18|TRBJ2-6
ASSPGQGNGANVLT
>TRBV6-6|TRBJ1-1
ASSYKAREAF
>TRBV6-6|TRBJ2-7
ASSPRGAEYEQY
>TRBV7-9|TRBJ2-7
ASSLAIQDRGAYEQY
>TRBV18|TRBJ2-7
ASSPPQDYEQY
>TRBV6-6|TRBJ1-4
ASSRQPEGKLF
>TRBV7-9|TRBJ2-1
ASSTTSGPYNEQF
>TRBV6-1|TRBJ2-7
ASTSRGQGSLEQY
>TRBV11-2|TRBJ2-7
ASSLAAEFGQY
>TRBV29-1|TRBJ2-7
SVVPTGLRFEQY
>TRBV5-4|TRBJ1-2
ASSLGPGASGYGYT
>TRBV5-1|TRBJ2-7
ATSAMGQGAHEQY
>TRBV4-1|TRBJ2-5
ASSQAAGTEIAETQY
>TRBV19|TRBJ2-1
ASNTGMNSYNEQF
>TRBV6-5|TRBJ1-2
ASKQGYGYT
>TRBV5-6|TRBJ2-1
ASSLLLAGGGYNEQF
>TRBV9|TRBJ1-3
ASSVPRESGNTIY
>TRBV5-6|TRBJ1-6
ASSATGGGSPLH
>TRBV2|TRBJ2-1
ASSGWTSGGARHEQF
>TRBV5-6|TRBJ2-5
ASSLRGETQY
>TRBV11-2|TRBJ2-7
ASRDIGRDRVNEQY
>TRBV6-5|TRBJ2-3
ASSKGTSVDTQY
>TRBV7-2|TRBJ1-1
ASSLLGVEAF